This is a list of T cell receptor beta chains from one sample in a study of CD8 T cells in Susac syndrome. Each CDR3 protein gets one entry after TCRdb re-called the immunoSEQ multiplex PCR reads with MiXCR. The profile shows some 190,000 distinct CDR3 sequences, 90% to 97% of them singletons. Sequencing was carried out using CD4+ T cells from PBMCs. Source of these receptors: a human donor with multiple sclerosis. CDR3s include the opening cysteine and the closing phenylalanine or tryptophan.

>TRBV29-1|TRBJ2-5
CSVEDKGGTVETQYF
>TRBV3-1|TRBJ2-2
CASSQGPGGHGELFF
>TRBV7-9|TRBJ1-1
CASTMTLTDTEAFF
>TRBV7-8|TRBJ2-7
CASSPRERGASLEQYF
>TRBV7-9|TRBJ1-1
CASSLAARVSVAFF
>TRBV6-6|TRBJ1-5
CPRRVGAWKNQPQHF
>TRBV6-5|TRBJ2-2
CASRLAGANTGELFF
>TRBV30|TRBJ2-1
CAWRSGTTSYNEQFF
>TRBV29-1|TRBJ2-3
CSVEVDTDTQYF
>TRBV30|TRBJ1-1
CAWSDLSRIDTEAFF
>TRBV12-3/TRBV12-4|TRBJ1-5
CASSSGTGLYSNQPQHF
>TRBV20-1|TRBJ1-1
CSATPRTGWNTEAFF
>TRBV6-2/TRBV6-3|TRBJ2-2
CASTRGQGPELFF
>TRBV12-3/TRBV12-4|TRBJ2-7
CASSPSGPGYEQYF
>TRBV9|TRBJ2-2
CASSLRGGERRWTGELFF
>TRBV4-3|TRBJ1-2
CASSTGLGGYTF
>TRBV5-1|TRBJ1-5
CASSLTGGEQPQHF
>TRBV20-1|TRBJ2-7
CSARPGDRAPGREQYF
>TRBV5-1|TRBJ1-5
CASSMGEQGQPQHF
>TRBV7-2|TRBJ1-5
CASSLGSSQPQHF
>TRBV7-7|TRBJ1-4
CASSLGRREKLFF
>TRBV5-4|TRBJ1-2
CASSSGDRGDYGYTF
>TRBV20-1|TRBJ2-1
CSARPAGYNEQFF